This record concerns one T cell receptor beta chain sequence. Its target is unknown. The data are from a study of monozygotic twins with inflammatory bowel disease. Study-level findings and limits: IBD patients carried less diverse TCRbeta repertoires (inverse Simpson) than healthy co-twins.

There are 15 residues in the CDR3. Per the germline V gene, CDR1 is SGHVS and CDR2 is FQNEAQ. Whole blood without T cell sorting served as the source of isolated total RNA. Following a re-call of the 5' RACE reads, TCRdb has one entry per CDR3 protein and lacks DNA. Its clone listing holds about 160,000 distinct CDR3 sequences. The chain has TRBV7-8 and TRBJ1-2; TCRdb picks TRBD1, but there is no DNA to check that call. This sequence was found in a human donor with ulcerative colitis or Crohn's disease, or a healthy co-twin of an affected twin (not recorded which). Specimen: blood. The CDR3 is CASSSKGGTPHGYTF.